Each of the 2 T cell receptor beta chains below was sequenced from the same sample in a study of cytomegalovirus exposure and HLA in healthy donors. 13 Jbeta primers and 60 Vbeta primers were used for the PCR. Repertoires were generated with immunoSEQ multiplex PCR, while TCRdb's copy carries only in-frame clones and drops some. The sample consists of about 140,000 clones, roughly 70% of them appearing once. The sample taken for sequencing was PBMCs. Every receptor here comes from a man between 40 and 49 years old in good health and CMV-seronegative.

This chain joins TRBV5-1 and TRBJ2-3; weak D call: TRBD1 (6 bases). Trimming stripped 4 bases from V and 2 bases from J, with 14 bases between. The CDR3 loop spans 15 amino acids. CDR1 is SGHRS and CDR2 is YFSETQ in the germline V gene. Written as DNA, the CDR3 is TGCGCCAGCAGCAAACGGACAGAGTCCACAGATACGCAGTATTTT. It translates to CASSKRTESTDTQYF.

J is TRBJ2-1 and V is TRBV28, with TRBD2 as a possible D gene (6 bases). This CDR3 region has 12 residues. Per germline, CDR1 MDHEN and CDR2 SYDVKM. Trimming cost V 4 bases and J 8 bases, with 9 bases left between them. The CDR3 nucleotides are TGTGCCAGCAGTTCAGGAGGGTATGAGCAGTTCTTC. Encoded protein: CASSSGGYEQFF.